This T cell receptor (beta chain) was obtained from a study of OX40 agonist ivuxolimab in advanced cancers. Turning to the study itself: At 0.01 to 10 mg/kg, ivuxolimab was administered intravenously to patients every 2 weeks.

The table came from immunoSEQ multiplex PCR; TCRdb's copy has only in-frame clones and leaves some out. The repertoire includes 95,000 to 100,000 clones, 90% of them detected once, and roughly 1.5% sits in the top ten. The germline V gene encodes CDR1 LNHNV and CDR2 YYDKDF (reference sequence). Between the trimmed V and J ends, which lost 8 bases and 4 bases, there was a span of 25 bases. CDR3 length equals 17 residues. The TCR was taken from an adult with an advanced solid tumor such as melanoma, head and neck, liver or kidney cancer. Material: CD4+ or CD8+ T cells sorted from blood, obtained in a trial of the OX40 agonist ivuxolimab. This rearrangement joins TRBV15 to TRBJ2-3, with a possible D match to TRBD1 (7 bases). CDR3 region: CATSGGGLAVIPDTQYF. As DNA, the CDR3 is TGTGCCACCTCAGGGGGAGGATTAGCCGTTATTCCAGATACGCAGTATTTT.